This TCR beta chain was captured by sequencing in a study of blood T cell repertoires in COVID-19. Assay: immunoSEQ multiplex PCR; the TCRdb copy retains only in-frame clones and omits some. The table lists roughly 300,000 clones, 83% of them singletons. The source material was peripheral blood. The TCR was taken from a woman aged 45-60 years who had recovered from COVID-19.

For the CDR3, the DNA is TGTGCCAGCAGCTTAGCCCCAGCGGGGGTGTACAATGAGCAGTTCTTC. Its protein is CASSLAPAGVYNEQFF. The chain recombines TRBV7-6 with TRBJ2-1; 8 bases match TRBD2. Germline assignment: CDR1 SGHVS and CDR2 FNYEAQ. The CDR3 runs to 16 residues. Trimming cost V 0 bases and J 4 bases; bases outside gene matches: 5.